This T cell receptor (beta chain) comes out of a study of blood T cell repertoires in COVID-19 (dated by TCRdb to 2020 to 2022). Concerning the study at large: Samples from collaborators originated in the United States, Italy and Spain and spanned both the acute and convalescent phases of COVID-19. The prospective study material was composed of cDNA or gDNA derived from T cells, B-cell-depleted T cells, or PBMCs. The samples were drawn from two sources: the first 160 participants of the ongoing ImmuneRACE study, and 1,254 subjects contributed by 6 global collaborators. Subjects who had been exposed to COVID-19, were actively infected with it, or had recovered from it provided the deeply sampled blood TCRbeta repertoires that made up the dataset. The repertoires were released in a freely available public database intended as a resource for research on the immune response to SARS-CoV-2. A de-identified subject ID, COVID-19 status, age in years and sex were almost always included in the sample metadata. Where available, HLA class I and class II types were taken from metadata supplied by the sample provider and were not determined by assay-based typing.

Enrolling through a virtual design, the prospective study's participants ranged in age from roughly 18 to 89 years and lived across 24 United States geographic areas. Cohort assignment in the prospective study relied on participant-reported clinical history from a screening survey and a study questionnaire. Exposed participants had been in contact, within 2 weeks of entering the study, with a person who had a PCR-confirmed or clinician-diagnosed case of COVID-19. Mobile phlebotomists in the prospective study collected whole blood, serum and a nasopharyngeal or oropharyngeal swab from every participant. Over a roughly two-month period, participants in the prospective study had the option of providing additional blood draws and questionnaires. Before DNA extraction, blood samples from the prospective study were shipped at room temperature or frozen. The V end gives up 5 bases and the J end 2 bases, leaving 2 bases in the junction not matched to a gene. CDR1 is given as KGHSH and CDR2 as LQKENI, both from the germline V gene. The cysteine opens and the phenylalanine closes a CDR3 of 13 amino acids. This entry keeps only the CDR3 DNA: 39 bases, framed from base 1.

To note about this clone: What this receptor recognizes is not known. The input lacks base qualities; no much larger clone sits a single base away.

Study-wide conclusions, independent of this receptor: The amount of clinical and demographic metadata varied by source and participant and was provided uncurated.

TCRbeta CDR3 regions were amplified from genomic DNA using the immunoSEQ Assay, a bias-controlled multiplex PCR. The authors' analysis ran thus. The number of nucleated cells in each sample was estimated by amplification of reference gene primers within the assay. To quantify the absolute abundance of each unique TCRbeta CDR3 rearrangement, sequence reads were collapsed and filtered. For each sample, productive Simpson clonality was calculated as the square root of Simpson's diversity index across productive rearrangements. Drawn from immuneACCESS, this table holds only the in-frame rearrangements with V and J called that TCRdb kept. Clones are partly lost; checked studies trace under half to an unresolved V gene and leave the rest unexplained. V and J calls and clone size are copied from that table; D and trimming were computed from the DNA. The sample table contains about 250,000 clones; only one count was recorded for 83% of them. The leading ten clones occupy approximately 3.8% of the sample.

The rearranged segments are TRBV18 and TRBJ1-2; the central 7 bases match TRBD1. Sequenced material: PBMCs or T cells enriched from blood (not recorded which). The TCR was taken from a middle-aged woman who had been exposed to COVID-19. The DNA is TGTGCCAGCTCAGGACAGGCCAACTATGGCTACACCTTC. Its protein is CASSGQANYGYTF.